This TCR beta chain was profiled in a study of blood T cell repertoires in COVID-19. Looked up from germline, CDR1 is SGHRS and CDR2 is YFSETQ. Trimming took 5 bases from V and 5 from J; bases not matched to a gene: 9. The length of the CDR3 is 15 residues. Original analysis: Cell counts per sample came from amplifying reference gene primers. Using immunoSEQ multiplex PCR, the repertoire was profiled, and TCRdb retains in-frame clones only, with some absent. That table furnishes V, J and clone size, whereas the DNA furnished D and trimming. The profile shows 390,000 or so clones, about 87% of them singletons.

The sequenced sample was PBMCs or T cells enriched from blood (not recorded which). This chain uses TRBV5-1 with TRBJ2-3; 9 nucleotides agree with TRBD1. The TCR was taken from a woman aged 45-60 years who had recovered from COVID-19. The CDR3 DNA reads TGCGCCAGCAGACGAGGGACAGGGAGGGTAGATACGCAGTATTTT. Its translation is CASRRGTGRVDTQYF.